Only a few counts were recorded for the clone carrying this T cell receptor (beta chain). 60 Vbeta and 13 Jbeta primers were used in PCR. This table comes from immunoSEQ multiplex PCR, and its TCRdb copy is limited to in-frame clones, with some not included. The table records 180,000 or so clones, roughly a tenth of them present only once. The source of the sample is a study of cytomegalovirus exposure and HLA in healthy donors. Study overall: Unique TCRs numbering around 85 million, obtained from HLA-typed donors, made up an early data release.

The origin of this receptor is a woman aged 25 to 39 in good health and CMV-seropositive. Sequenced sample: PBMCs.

CDR3 region: CATSSPLGQGSYNEQFF. The CDR3 nucleotides read TGTGCCACCAGCAGTCCGTTAGGGCAGGGATCCTACAATGAGCAGTTCTTC. The rearrangement links TRBV15 to TRBJ2-1; possible D gene TRBD1, 5 bases. This CDR3 comprises 17 residues. Deletions cut 3 bases from V and 1 base from J, with 16 bases between. CDR1 LNHNV and CDR2 YYDKDF come from the germline V gene (reference sequence). Together with reference TRBV15 and TRBJ2-1, the CDR3 gives the full variable domain: DAMVIQNPRYQVTQFGKPVTLSCSQTLNHNVMYWYQQKSSQAPKLLFHYYDKDFNNEADTPDNFQSRRPNTSFCFLDIRSPGLGDTAMYLCATSSPLGQGSYNEQFFGPGTRLTVL.